The 2 T cell receptor beta chains below were found in one sample sequenced in a study of cytomegalovirus exposure and HLA in healthy donors. Researchers ran the PCR with 60 Vbeta and 13 Jbeta primers. Generated by immunoSEQ multiplex PCR, the TCRdb table keeps only in-frame clones and is missing some. The top ten clones hold roughly 2.8% of a sample with about 190,000 clones, 70% to 75% of them seen once. Specimen: PBMCs. The receptors stem from a young woman in good health and CMV-seropositive.

This chain uses TRBV6-1 with TRBJ2-1; no reliable D call. Per germline, CDR1 MNHNS and CDR2 SASEGT. V was trimmed by 4 bases and J by 9 bases, leaving 4 bases between them. CDR3 length equals 10 residues. The CDR3 protein is CASSVAEQFF. For the CDR3, the DNA is TGTGCCAGCAGTGTGGCTGAGCAGTTCTTC.

The chain carries TRBV27 and TRBJ2-5, with 8 bases matching TRBD2. Germline CDR1 reads MNHEY; CDR2 reads SMNVEV (reference sequence). This CDR3 has 15 residues. V gave up 5 bases and J gave up 2 bases; unmatched junction bases: 7. The CDR3 DNA sequence: TGTGCCAGCAGTCTCCGGACTAGCCCTCAAGAGACCCAGTACTTC. Translated: CASSLRTSPQETQYF.